Listed below are T cell receptor beta chains from one sample, sequenced in a study of cytomegalovirus exposure and HLA in healthy donors. Assay used: immunoSEQ multiplex PCR; TCRdb lists only in-frame clones, some missing. The data contain a few hundred thousand clones, roughly 90% of them seen just once; the ten biggest clones take up approximately 0.94%. The sequencing sample was made of PBMCs. These receptors were taken from a woman under 30 in good health and CMV-seronegative. Each CDR3 is given with its conserved first and last residue. The D gene is left open where the match is weak. Rows give clone size only sometimes, using once, few, many, or a class for an expanded clone.

V gene,clone size,D gene,J gene,CDR3 DNA,CDR3 protein
TRBV4-2,once,TRBD2,TRBJ2-7,TGTGCCAGCAGCCAAGACCTAGCGGGAACCTACGAGCAGTACTTC,CASSQDLAGTYEQYF
TRBV4-1,-,TRBD1,TRBJ1-6,TGCGCCAGCAGTCCGGACAGGGGAAGCTCCTATAATTCACCCCTCCACTTT,CASSPDRGSSYNSPLHF
TRBV5-4,-,-,TRBJ1-2,TGTGCCAGCAGCCGTGGGGGGGGGAGCAACTATGGCTACACCTTC,CASSRGGGSNYGYTF
TRBV28,-,TRBD1,TRBJ2-3,TGTGCCAGCAGTTTCGGACAGGGGCAAGATACGCAGTATTTT,CASSFGQGQDTQYF
TRBV2,-,TRBD2,TRBJ2-7,TGTGCCATCCGGGGGGAAGAAAATAGCTCCTACGAGCAGTACTTC,CAIRGEENSSYEQYF
TRBV12-5,-,TRBD1,TRBJ2-1,TGTGCTAGTGGTTACGCCGGGACAGGGCCCTACAATGAGCAGTTCTTC,CASGYAGTGPYNEQFF
TRBV27,once,-,TRBJ2-1,TGTGCCAGCAGTTTAGGCCATGAGCAGTTCTTC,CASSLGHEQFF
TRBV5-6,-,TRBD1,TRBJ2-7,TGTGCCAGCAGCTTAAGGAGACAGGGGCTCTCCTACGAGCAGTACTTC,CASSLRRQGLSYEQYF
TRBV19,-,-,TRBJ2-2,TGTGCCAGTAGTGGGAGACCGGCTTTAATTGGATCCACCGGGGAGCTGTTTTTT,CASSGRPALIGSTGELFF
TRBV30,-,TRBD2,TRBJ2-2,TGTGCCTGCCCAAAAGGGACTAGCGGGAGGGCCTTGGGCACCGGGGAGCTGTTTTTT,CACPKGTSGRALGTGELFF
TRBV7-3,-,TRBD2,TRBJ2-1,TGTGCCAGCAGCTTTCGAGGGAGGGCCGCCTACAATGAGCAGTTCTTC,CASSFRGRAAYNEQFF
TRBV6-5,-,-,TRBJ1-2,TGTGCCAGCAGTTACCACCTCACAAGTGGCTACACCTTC,CASSYHLTSGYTF
TRBV5-1,-,TRBD2,TRBJ2-3,TGCGCCAGCAGTCCACCCCGCCTAGCGGGATACACAGATACGCAGTATTTT,CASSPPRLAGYTDTQYF
TRBV20-1,few,-,TRBJ2-7,TGCAGTGCTCCCATCGAGCCCGAGCAGTACTTC,CSAPIEPEQYF
TRBV5-8,-,TRBD1,TRBJ2-5,TGTGCCAGCAGCCTGACAGGGCGGGAGACCCAGTACTTC,CASSLTGRETQYF
TRBV5-1,few,-,TRBJ2-6,TGCGCCAGCAGCTCACAGAGCCGATCTGGGGCCAACGTCCTGACTTTC,CASSSQSRSGANVLTF
TRBV18,-,TRBD1,TRBJ2-2,TGTGCCAGCTCGGCCAGGGGGACCGGGGAGCTGTTTTTT,CASSARGTGELFF
TRBV7-9,few,-,TRBJ2-7,TGTGCCAGCAGCTTAGTTTCAGGGTACGAGCAGTACTTC,CASSLVSGYEQYF
TRBV27,-,TRBD2,TRBJ2-1,TGTGCCAGCAGTACTAGCGGGAGGAAGAATGAGCAGTTCTTC,CASSTSGRKNEQFF
TRBV4-1,-,-,TRBJ1-2,TGCGCCAGCAGCCAAGAGGAGGGTTTGACGCACGGCTACACCTTC,CASSQEEGLTHGYTF
TRBV5-5,-,TRBD1,TRBJ2-2,TGTGCCAGCAGCCTCGGACAGGGGCAGTACACCGGGGAGCTGTTTTTT,CASSLGQGQYTGELFF
TRBV28,-,TRBD1,TRBJ1-2,TGTGCCACCGATCCCAGACAGGGGAGGGATAATGGCTACACCTTC,CATDPRQGRDNGYTF
TRBV19,-,-,TRBJ2-7,TGTGCCAGTAGTACCGCGGACAGTGCCTACGAGCAGTACTTC,CASSTADSAYEQYF
TRBV29-1,once,-,TRBJ2-1,TGCAGCCCAACCTTGGGCCATGAGCAGTTCTTC,CSPTLGHEQFF
TRBV6-6,-,-,TRBJ2-5,TGTGCCAGCAGTCCCAGGGTGGGAGAGACCCAGTACTTC,CASSPRVGETQYF
TRBV9,-,TRBD2,TRBJ2-7,TGTGCCAGCAGCCCTGGACTAGCGGGAGTGGGTGAGCAGTACTTC,CASSPGLAGVGEQYF
TRBV7-6,-,TRBD2,TRBJ2-7,TGTGCCAGCAGCTCACAGCGGGGGTCCTACGAGCAGTACTTC,CASSSQRGSYEQYF
TRBV7-2,-,-,TRBJ2-1,TGTGCCAGCAGCGAGAGCTCCTACAATGAGCAGTTCTTC,CASSESSYNEQFF
TRBV9,-,TRBD1,TRBJ1-5,TGTGCCAGCAGTTCCGGGACAGGGAGTTTTCAGCCCCAGCATTTT,CASSSGTGSFQPQHF
TRBV25-1,-,TRBD1,TRBJ2-7,TGTGCCAGCAGTGAGCCAAGGGGACAGGGTGCTCCGATCGAGCAGTACTTC,CASSEPRGQGAPIEQYF
TRBV7-8,-,-,TRBJ2-5,TGTGCCAGCAGCTTAGGCCCCGGGAAAGAGACCCAGTACTTC,CASSLGPGKETQYF